The clone carrying this T cell receptor beta chain has at least ten counts. In TCRdb, the RT-PCR reads were re-called with MiXCR into one record per CDR3 protein. The table records about 540,000 distinct CDR3 sequences, around 25% of them present only once. This entry belongs to a study of response to subunit inactivated influenza vaccine. Germline CDR1 and CDR2: ENHRY and SYGVKD. V lost 8 bases and J lost 7, with 14 bases in between. CDR3 length equals 13 residues. The same sample was also used in a study of T cells expressing NK-cell markers. That paper adds: The cDNA for TCR beta came from 5'RACE template switching with UMIs. Cells sorted as CD3+CD56+NKG2C+, CD3+CD56+NKG2C- and CD3+CD56-NKG2C+ T cells supplied the TCR beta repertoires. The sequencing cohort of eight donors included seven HCMV-seropositive individuals and one seronegative individual. Within several experiments, an anti-gamma-delta TCR antibody kept the sorting limited to alpha-beta TCR T cells. In several donors, dominant clonotypes made up roughly 28.3-65% of CD3+CD56-NKG2C+ cells.

The source of this sequence is a man aged 45-65 years who received an inactivated influenza vaccine. This chain links TRBV10-3 with TRBJ2-2; no definite D call. The sample here was CD4+ T cells sorted from PBMCs, taken about 12 days after vaccination. CDR3 nucleotide sequence: TGTGCCATCCCGGGCGGTAGAGGCGGGGAGCTGTTTTTT. This gives the protein CAIPGGRGGELFF.